The entry below describes one T cell receptor beta chain. It lacks a known antigen. Per-nucleotide qualities are absent, and no much larger clonotype sits a single base away. Genomic DNA was extracted from sorted cells for sequencing of the TCRbeta CDR3 region. TCRbeta CDR3 regions were sequenced using the immunoSEQ Assay. TCRdb re-hosts the immuneACCESS table, in-frame sequences only. Its copies lack some clones; in the studies checked, an unresolved V gene accounts for under half of them, and the cause for the rest is not known. The sample table records around 80,000 clones; 82% of these occur just once. The ten largest clonotypes hold approximately 5% of the sample. These data come from a study of OX40 agonist ivuxolimab in advanced cancers. Describing the broader study: The costimulatory receptor OX40 (CD134) was targeted by ivuxolimab, a fully human IgG2 agonistic monoclonal antibody. The paper reports the monotherapy dose-escalation portion (N = 52 patients) of the phase I ivuxolimab trial. Partial responses occurred in three dose-escalation patients: two with cutaneous melanoma and one with hepatocellular carcinoma. Of the roughly 50 dose-escalation patients, hepatocellular carcinoma was present in 19, melanoma in around 15, renal cell carcinoma in 9 and head and neck cancer in 9. Patients were allowed to have had prior anti-PD-1, anti-PD-L1 or anti-CTLA-4 therapy, and around two fifths of the dose-escalation patients had been treated with checkpoint inhibitors. Peripheral TCRbeta sequencing aimed to test whether ivuxolimab altered TCR sequence diversity and caused clonal T-cell expansion. In the dose-escalation cohort, 70% to 85% of patients were male, and the mean age was approximately 60 years, with a range of 23 to 79. Intravenous ivuxolimab was administered to patients every 2 weeks at six dose levels: 0.01, 0.1, 0.3, 1.5, 3 and 10 mg/kg. Study-wide findings and limitations: At doses of 0.1 to 3.0 mg/kg, clonal expansion of both CD4+ and CD8+ T cells in blood was seen between baseline and week 6. Which antigens the clonally expanded peripheral T cells were specific for was not determined. Low levels of normalized T-cell clonal expansion were also seen in some nonresponding patients. In partial responders in the 0.1-3.0 mg/kg groups, normalized peripheral clonal expansion was found to be among the lowest, especially among CD8+ T cells. After ivuxolimab, more expanded clones were found on average in CD8+ T cells than in CD4+ T cells.

Including cysteine and phenylalanine, the CDR3 has 14 amino acids. Only the CDR3 portion is preserved as DNA: 42 bases, with reading frame beginning at the first base. Trimming accounts for 3 bases at V and 3 bases at J, while the number of junction bases matched to no gene is 4. The CDR1 and CDR2 encoded by the germline V gene are SGHTA and FQGNSA. The trial excluded patients who had a history of autoimmune disease or were on systemic immunosuppression. In every dose cohort, peripheral blood was drawn for TCR sequencing at baseline, cycle 4 day 1, and cycle 7 day 1. Samples came from an open-label, multicenter, first-in-human phase I dose-escalation trial of ivuxolimab. Adults with locally advanced or metastatic head and neck squamous cell, hepatocellular, melanoma or renal cell carcinoma were enrolled in the trial. Before TCR sequencing, CD4+ and CD8+ T cells were separately sorted from peripheral blood.

This clonotype was sampled from an adult with an advanced solid tumor such as melanoma, head and neck, liver or kidney cancer. The sequences come from CD4+ or CD8+ T cells sorted from blood, collected in a trial of the OX40 agonist ivuxolimab. Here the chain combines TRBV7-2 and TRBJ1-1; TRBD1 matches 7 bases in the middle. The nucleotide sequence is TGTGCCAGCAGCTTGAGGCAGGGGGACACTGAAGCTTTCTTT. It translates as CASSLRQGDTEAFF.